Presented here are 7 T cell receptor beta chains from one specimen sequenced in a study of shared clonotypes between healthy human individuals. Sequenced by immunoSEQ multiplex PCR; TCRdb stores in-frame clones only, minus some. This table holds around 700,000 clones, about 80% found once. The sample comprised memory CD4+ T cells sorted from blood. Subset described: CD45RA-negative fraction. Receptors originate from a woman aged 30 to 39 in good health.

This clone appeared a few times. The CDR3 is CASSENPGNPHEQYF. In DNA form, the CDR3 reads TGTGCCAGCAGTGAAAACCCCGGGAATCCCCACGAGCAGTACTTC. The gene calls are TRBV6-1 and TRBJ2-7; possible D gene TRBD2, 5 bases. V lost 2 bases and J lost 5, with 16 bases in between. The CDR3 loop spans 15 amino acids. Germline V gene sequence: CDR1 MNHNS, CDR2 SASEGT.

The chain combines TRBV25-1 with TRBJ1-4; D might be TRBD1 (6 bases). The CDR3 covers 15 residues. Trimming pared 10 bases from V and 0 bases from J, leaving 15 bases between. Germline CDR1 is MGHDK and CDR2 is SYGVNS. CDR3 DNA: TGTGCCACGGCCCCGGCAGGGGCAACTAATGAAAAACTGTTTTTT. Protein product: CATAPAGATNEKLFF.

The DNA for the CDR3 is TGCGCCAGCAGCCCTCAGAAGGCAACTAATGAAAAACTGTTTTTT. It is translated as CASSPQKATNEKLFF. The rearrangement links TRBV5-1 to TRBJ1-4; the D is unclear. The CDR3 length is 15 residues. The V end lost 4 bases, the J end lost 0 bases, and 10 bases lay between the germline ends. Germline V gene lookup returns CDR1 SGHRS and CDR2 YFSETQ. Supplemented by reference TRBV5-1 and TRBJ1-4, the full variable domain reads KAGVTQTPRYLIKTRGQQVTLSCSPISGHRSVSWYQQTPGQGLQFLFEYFSETQRNKGNFPGRFSGRQFSNSRSEMNVSTLELGDSALYLCASSPQKATNEKLFFGSGTQLSVL.

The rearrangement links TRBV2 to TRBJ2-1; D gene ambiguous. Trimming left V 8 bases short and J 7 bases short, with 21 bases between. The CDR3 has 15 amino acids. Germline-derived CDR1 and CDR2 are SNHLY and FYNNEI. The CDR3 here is CASLEQETLTNEQFF. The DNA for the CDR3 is TGTGCCAGCCTGGAGCAGGAGACTCTCACAAATGAGCAGTTCTTC. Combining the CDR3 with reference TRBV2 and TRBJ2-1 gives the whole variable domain EPEVTQTPSHQVTQMGQEVILRCVPISNHLYFYWYRQILGQKVEFLVSFYNNEISEKSEIFDDQFSVERPDGSNFTLKIRSTKLEDSAMYFCASLEQETLTNEQFFGPGTRLTVL.

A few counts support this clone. Here the CDR3 reads CASSTGQNIQYF. CDR3 bases: TGTGCCAGTTCGACAGGGCAAAACATTCAGTACTTC. The chain recombines TRBV28 with TRBJ2-4; 7 bases are shared with TRBD1. CDR1 is MDHEN and CDR2 is SYDVKM in the germline V gene. J gave up 5 bases and V 9 bases, and 4 bases lay outside the gene matches. The CDR3 runs to 12 residues.

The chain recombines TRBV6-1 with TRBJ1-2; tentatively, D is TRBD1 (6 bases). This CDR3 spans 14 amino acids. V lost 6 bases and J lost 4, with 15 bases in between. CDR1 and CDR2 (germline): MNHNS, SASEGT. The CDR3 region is CASRAGDFTYGYTF. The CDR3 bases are TGTGCCAGCAGGGCAGGGGATTTTACCTATGGCTACACCTTC.

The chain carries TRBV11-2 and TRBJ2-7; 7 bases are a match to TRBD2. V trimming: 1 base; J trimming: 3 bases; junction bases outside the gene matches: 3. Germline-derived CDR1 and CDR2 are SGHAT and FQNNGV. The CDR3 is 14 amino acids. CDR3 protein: CASSLVGTNYEQYF. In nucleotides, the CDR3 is TGTGCCAGCAGCTTAGTCGGGACTAACTACGAGCAGTACTTC.